The T cell receptor beta chain described here comes from a study of cytomegalovirus exposure and HLA in healthy donors. The CDR3 runs 14 residues. The V end was cut by 7 bases, the J end by 1 base, with 14 bases between. CDR1 and CDR2 from the germline V gene are MNHNS and SASEGT. This clone has a handful of counts. A multiplex PCR was run with 60 Vbeta primers and 13 Jbeta primers. TCRdb keeps only in-frame clones here, not all; method: immunoSEQ multiplex PCR. The sample shows 200,000 or so clones, approximately 70% of them seen only once. The chain uses TRBV6-1 and TRBJ2-7; D uncertain. The clonotype comes from a man in his forties or fifties in good health and CMV-seropositive. The sample consisted of PBMCs. CDR3 DNA: TGTGCCAGCACAATGTGGTCAGGTTCCTACGAGCAGTACTTC. Its translation: CASTMWSGSYEQYF.